The clone carrying this TCR beta chain was counted ten times or more. Its antigen is still unknown. These data originate in a study of T cell repertoires in cytomegalovirus infection. Across the study: CMV infection together with matching HLA type was indicated by public TCR beta signatures. Points from the study as a whole: Public TCR beta family frequency separated CMV-and-HLA carriers, including in an independent cohort.

The ends lost 5 bases at V and 6 bases at J; junction bases unmatched: 7. CDR1 and CDR2 from the germline V gene are MDHEN and SYDVKM. There are 15 residues in the CDR3. Via MiXCR, TCRdb re-called the reads, giving one row per CDR3 protein. The sample yields roughly 630,000 distinct CDR3 sequences, 20% to 25% seen once. This chain joins TRBV28 and TRBJ1-6, with 7 bases aligning to TRBD1. The sequence was obtained from a human donor in good health (CMV status not recorded). Some clones in this sample may be carry-over from other donors' samples. The sample consisted of CD8+ T cells from PBMCs. The CDR3 spells CASSPLRQGNSPLHF. In DNA, the CDR3 is TGTGCCAGCAGTCCTCTTCGACAGGGTAATTCACCCCTCCACTTT.